The 5 T cell receptor beta chains below were found in one sample sequenced in a study of T cells in Graves' hyperthyroidism and ophthalmopathy. It was RNA transcripts that yielded the amplified TCR beta CDR3 regions. First-round RT-PCR of the TCR CDR3 relied on the HTBI primer set. Each CDR3 protein is one row after TCRdb ran MiXCR on the multiplex PCR reads. There are hundreds of thousands of distinct CDR3 sequences in the sample; approximately 13% occur only once, and around 5.4% lies in the top ten. Material for sequencing was blood. The receptors were sampled from a young woman with Graves' hyperthyroidism that later progressed to Graves' ophthalmopathy.

At least ten counts were recorded for this clonotype. J is TRBJ2-7 and V is TRBV15, with a weak D call TRBD2 (6 bases). The CDR3 extends over 15 amino acids. V was clipped by 4 bases and J by 5 bases, with 18 bases between them. The germline V gene encodes CDR1 LNHNV and CDR2 YYDKDF (reference sequence). The CDR3 region is CATSKRGLAEDEQYF. The CDR3 DNA follows: TGTGCCACCAGCAAAAGGGGACTTGCGGAGGACGAGCAGTACTTC.

This clonotype was observed many times. The chain links TRBV11-2 to TRBJ1-6; no definite D call. Germline lookup yields CDR1 SGHAT and CDR2 FQNNGV. Deletions cut 5 bases from V and 8 bases from J, with 10 bases between. This CDR3 contains 13 residues. For the CDR3, the DNA is TGTGCCAGCAGCGGGCGGGGTGATTCACCCCTCCACTTT. As protein: CASSGRGDSPLHF.

V gene TRBV13 combines with J gene TRBJ2-2; TRBD1 might be the D (6 bases). The CDR3 spans 18 residues. Looked up from germline, CDR1 is PRHDT and CDR2 is FYEKMQ (reference sequence). V lost 5 bases to trimming and J lost 1 base, with 20 bases between them. CDR3: CASSPLPLGAMNTGELFF. CDR3 DNA sequence: TGTGCCAGCAGCCCTCTGCCTTTGGGGGCGATGAACACCGGGGAGCTGTTTTTT.

This clonotype was picked up many times. This chain connects TRBV6-2 or TRBV6-3 to TRBJ2-1; D may be TRBD1 or TRBD2 (6 bases each). The CDR3 is 21 amino acids. Germline loops: CDR1 MNHEY, CDR2 SVGEGT. V lost 0 bases to trimming and J lost 0 bases, with 24 bases between them. DNA of the CDR3: TGTGCCAGCAGTTACTCGGGATTGTGGAACAGAGGGGGGAGCTCCTACAATGAGCAGTTCTTC. It encodes CASSYSGLWNRGGSSYNEQFF.

Many counts were recorded for this clonotype. The V and J genes are TRBV7-9 and TRBJ1-2; D is possibly TRBD1 (5 bases). Germline V lookup: CDR1 SEHNR, CDR2 FQNEAQ (reference sequence). This CDR3 comprises 13 residues. V gave up 5 bases and J gave up 3 bases, with 10 bases separating them. The CDR3 DNA follows: TGTGCCAGCAGCCAGACAGAGGACTATGGCTACACCTTC. Translation gives CASSQTEDYGYTF.